This T cell receptor (beta chain) was identified in a study of metastatic and nonmetastatic thyroid tumors (TCRdb year 2020). Study-level background: For patients with malignant and with benign thyroid disease, the researchers compared repertoires between peripheral blood samples and tumor or nodule tissue samples.

CDR1 and CDR2, per the germline V gene (reference sequence), are SEHNR and FQNEAQ. V is cut by 3 bases and J by 0 bases, and the space between the germline ends is 8 bases. The CDR3, from cysteine to phenylalanine, totals 14 residues. CDR3 DNA only is kept here, 42 bases in frame from base 1. This clone was counted ten times or more. The target of this receptor is not known. The sample holds no much larger clone one base away, and base qualities are not on file. No treatment had been received by any patient before thyroid surgery. The study retrospectively analysed patient clinical samples collected from about 2012 to 2019 using T-cell receptor beta sequencing. Results the study describes overall, beyond this receptor: In both blood and tumor samples, TCR beta diversity was reported to be significantly higher in malignant tumors than in benign nodules.

Libraries were built with PCR. TCRdb names Illumina HiSeq 4000 as the instrument used. High-throughput sequencing was used to profile the TCR beta-chain CDR3 region of every patient. Processing in the source paper ran as follows. Drawing on CDR3 differences between clinicopathological groups, the researchers built a classifier meant to tell apart patients with distant-metastatic papillary thyroid cancer. Repertoire diversity was assessed with the Shannon index, and tumor-blood repertoire similarity with the Morisita-Horn index. Starting from the raw public reads, TCRdb applied fastp trimming at Q25, assembled clones with MiXCR and retained in-frame beta chains. The V and J calls reflect TCRdb's pipeline rather than the authors' work. The sample profile shows around 20,000 clones; 22% of them were found once. The ten largest clones add up to about 8.6% of the sample.

The rearrangement joined TRBV7-9 to TRBJ2-5, with a weak D call of TRBD2 (6 bases match). Sequencing input: adjacent normal tissue. This TCR was sampled from a female donor with papillary thyroid cancer or a benign thyroid nodule (not recorded which). Some clones in this sample may be carry-over from other donors' samples. The CDR3 region has the sequence CASSLRDYQETQYF. The DNA reads TGTGCCAGCAGCTTGCGGGACTACCAAGAGACCCAGTACTTC.